A selection of T cell receptor beta chains follows, all from one sample in a study of blood T cell repertoires in COVID-19. The assay was immunoSEQ multiplex PCR, and TCRdb's table has in-frame clones only and misses some. The data hold approximately 240,000 clones, with approximately 91% observed a single time. Sample: peripheral blood. These receptor sequences come from a woman between 40 and 50 years old who had recovered from COVID-19. Both conserved end residues are part of each CDR3. The D gene is left open where the match is weak. Not all rows give a size; the values are once, few, many and, for expanded clones, a class.

j_call v_call clone_size d_call cdr3_aa cdr3_nt
TRBJ2-1 TRBV3-1/TRBV3-2 - TRBD1 CASSQDLGQGGIYNEQFF TGTGCCAGCAGCCAAGATTTGGGACAGGGCGGTATCTACAATGAGCAGTTCTTC
TRBJ2-2 TRBV3-1/TRBV3-2 - TRBD1 CASSLDRGRVTGELFF TGTGCCAGCAGCCTGGACAGGGGGCGGGTGACCGGGGAGCTGTTTTTT
TRBJ2-7 TRBV20-1 once TRBD2 CSASPTSGDNYEQYF TGCAGTGCCAGTCCGACTAGCGGGGATAATTACGAGCAGTACTTC
TRBJ2-3 TRBV19 - TRBD1 CASSTAGRGRTDTQYF TGTGCCAGTAGTACTGCTGGAAGGGGGCGGACAGATACGCAGTATTTT
TRBJ2-5 TRBV28 - TRBD1 CTSRDRGETQYF TGTACCAGCAGGGACAGGGGAGAGACCCAGTACTTC
TRBJ2-7 TRBV29-1 - - CSVEGRGMRNEQYF TGCAGCGTTGAAGGCCGAGGGATGAGGAACGAGCAGTACTTC
TRBJ2-5 TRBV7-2 - - CASSLSVGVGRETQYF TGTGCCAGCAGCTTATCCGTAGGAGTGGGGAGGGAGACCCAGTACTTC
TRBJ1-5 TRBV5-1 - TRBD1 CASSQTGAGQPQHF TGCGCCAGCAGCCAGACAGGGGCGGGTCAGCCCCAGCATTTT
TRBJ1-2 TRBV3-1/TRBV3-2 - TRBD1 CASSVRQGAKGYTF TGTGCCAGCAGTGTGAGACAGGGGGCGAAGGGCTACACCTTC
TRBJ2-1 TRBV7-2 - TRBD2 CASSTSGGVSYNEQFF TGTGCCAGCTCCACTAGCGGGGGGGTCTCCTACAATGAGCAGTTCTTC
TRBJ2-7 TRBV4-3 - - CASSRSTGSYYEQYF TGCGCCAGCAGCCGATCGACAGGTTCATACTACGAGCAGTACTTC
TRBJ2-3 TRBV24-1 - TRBD1 CATSDTGVKYTQYF TGTGCCACCAGTGATACAGGGGTAAAGTATACGCAGTATTTT
TRBJ2-2 TRBV18 - - CASSPDRTNTGELFF TGTGCCAGCTCACCAGACAGGACGAACACCGGGGAGCTGTTTTTT
TRBJ2-5 TRBV7-9 - - CASSPGRRAGQETQYF TGTGCCAGCAGCCCGGGGAGGAGGGCTGGGCAAGAGACCCAGTACTTC
TRBJ1-2 TRBV5-6 - - CASSLERYGYTF TGTGCCAGCAGCTTGGAACGGTATGGCTACACCTTC
TRBJ2-1 TRBV30 - TRBD2 CAWNVASGPWNEQFF TGTGCCTGGAACGTGGCTAGCGGACCGTGGAATGAGCAGTTCTTC
TRBJ2-1 TRBV7-9 - - CASSLAGTEQFF TGTGCCAGCAGCTTAGCCGGGACAGAGCAGTTCTTC
TRBJ2-2 TRBV4-3 - TRBD1 CASSPLGTGANGELFF TGCGCCAGCAGCCCACTTGGGACAGGGGCTAACGGGGAGCTGTTTTTT
TRBJ1-2 TRBV6-6 - - CASSRGGDLNYGYTF TGTGCCAGCAGTCGGGGGGGGGATCTAAACTATGGCTACACCTTC
TRBJ2-5 TRBV18 once TRBD1 CASSPLGQGVQETQYF TGTGCCAGCTCACCTTTAGGACAGGGAGTTCAAGAGACCCAGTACTTC
TRBJ1-2 TRBV28 - - CASRAQRGAPRREGYTF TGTGCCAGCAGAGCTCAACGGGGGGCGCCGCGGCGGGAGGGCTACACCTTC
TRBJ1-2 TRBV7-2 - TRBD1 CASSLPGGRALLRYTF TGTGCCAGCAGCTTACCAGGGGGCAGGGCTCTTTTACGCTACACCTTC
TRBJ2-2 TRBV19 medium-sized - CASKGMEEHTGELFF TGTGCCAGTAAAGGTATGGAGGAACACACCGGGGAGCTGTTTTTT
TRBJ1-4 TRBV6-2/TRBV6-3 - - CASSYSGQNEKLFF TGTGCCAGCAGTTACTCGGGGCAGAATGAAAAACTGTTTTTT
TRBJ2-7 TRBV5-5 - TRBD1 CASSFRTGVYEQYF TGTGCCAGCAGCTTTAGGACAGGAGTCTACGAGCAGTACTTC
TRBJ2-2 TRBV7-9 - - CASSLDSDTGELFF TGTGCCAGCAGCTTGGACAGTGACACCGGGGAGCTGTTTTTT
TRBJ2-7 TRBV21-1 - - CASSKAGDEQYF TGTGCCAGCAGCAAAGCAGGGGACGAGCAGTACTTC
TRBJ2-7 TRBV3-1/TRBV3-2 - - CASSQRREGPYEQYF TGTGCCAGCAGCCAAAGGAGGGAAGGCCCCTACGAGCAGTACTTC
TRBJ2-5 TRBV12-2 - - CASRLRLAGETQETQYF TGTGCAAGTCGCTTAAGACTAGCGGGGGAGACCCAAGAGACCCAGTACTTC
TRBJ2-5 TRBV19 - - CASRDTRGQETQYF TGTGCCAGTAGGGACACGCGGGGTCAAGAGACCCAGTACTTC
TRBJ2-3 TRBV14 - TRBD2 CASSRSGEGNTQYF TGTGCCAGCAGCCGATCCGGGGAGGGAAATACGCAGTATTTT
TRBJ1-5 TRBV25-1 - - CASSEGTGGSNQPQHF TGTGCCAGCAGTGAAGGCACGGGGGGGAGCAATCAGCCCCAGCATTTT
TRBJ1-3 TRBV30 - - CAWSASTRSGNTIYF TGTGCCTGGAGTGCCTCTACCCGCTCTGGAAACACCATATATTTT
TRBJ2-1 TRBV19 once TRBD2 CASSPTSGSNEQFF TGTGCCAGTAGTCCGACTAGCGGGAGCAATGAGCAGTTCTTC
TRBJ2-7 TRBV12-3/TRBV12-4 - - CASSAAGAYEQYF TGTGCCAGCAGCGCAGCAGGGGCTTACGAGCAGTACTTC
TRBJ1-2 TRBV6-1 - - CASSEAGLNYGYTF TGTGCCAGCAGTGAAGCTGGACTTAACTATGGCTACACCTTC
TRBJ2-1 TRBV6-1 - TRBD2 CASSEWLADNYNEQFF TGTGCCAGCAGTGAATGGCTAGCGGACAACTACAATGAGCAGTTCTTC
TRBJ2-2 TRBV5-1 once TRBD2 CASSGGLAGLTGELFF TGCGCCAGCAGCGGGGGACTAGCGGGGCTAACCGGGGAGCTGTTTTTT
TRBJ2-2 TRBV29-1 - - CSVYRGGELFF TGCAGCGTTTATAGAGGGGGGGAGCTGTTTTTT
TRBJ2-1 TRBV4-3 - TRBD1 CASSQSGTGAYNEQFF TGCGCCAGCAGCCAAAGCGGGACAGGGGCCTACAATGAGCAGTTCTTC